The source of this T cell receptor (beta chain) is a study of identical twins. Looked up from germline, CDR1 is SQVTM and CDR2 is ANQGSEA. V was cut by 3 bases and J by 5 bases, with 17 bases left in between. There are 14 residues in the CDR3. Each CDR3 protein is one row after TCRdb ran MiXCR on the 5' RACE reads. Of approximately 890,000 distinct CDR3 sequences in the sample, approximately 13% were seen once. The same data also went into a second study, on yellow fever vaccine responses in identical twins.

Sequenced material: PBMCs. The clonotype comes from a woman aged 18-29 years in good health. This chain joins TRBV29-1 and TRBJ2-7; TRBD1 might be the D (6 bases). CDR3 region: CSVESRDNRDEQYF. The DNA of the CDR3 is TGCAGCGTTGAGAGTCGGGACAATAGGGACGAGCAGTACTTC.